The 21 T cell receptor beta chains below come from one sample, sequenced in a study of blood T cell repertoires in COVID-19. Here immunoSEQ multiplex PCR was the method, and the copy in TCRdb shows in-frame clones only, minus some. There are about 210,000 clones in the sample; 85% occur only once, and roughly a sixth lies in the top ten. Sequenced material: PBMCs or T cells enriched from blood (not recorded which). Receptors originate from a man aged 35 to 55 who had recovered from COVID-19.

The chain joins TRBV18 to TRBJ1-4; a weak D match, TRBD1 (5 bases). CDR3 size: 14 residues. Germline V gene sequence: CDR1 KGHSH, CDR2 LQKENI. The V end lost 4 bases, the J end lost 5 bases, and 11 bases lay between the germline ends. CDR3 sequence (DNA): TGTGCCAGCTCACTACTTGGGGCGAATGAAAAACTGTTTTTT. Protein product: CASSLLGANEKLFF.

The chain carries TRBV6-2 or TRBV6-3 and TRBJ1-6; D gene uncertain. CDR3 length: 15 amino acids. Germline V gene sequence: CDR1 MNHEY, CDR2 SVGEGT. V was shortened by 5 bases and J by 0 bases, with 8 bases between the two germline ends. The CDR3 region is CASSDRDSYNSPLHF. CDR3 bases: TGTGCCAGCAGTGACCGGGACTCCTATAATTCACCCCTCCACTTT.

This chain uses TRBV7-9 with TRBJ1-6; a weak D match, TRBD1 (6 bases). This CDR3 comprises 15 residues. Germline CDR1 reads SEHNR; CDR2 reads FQNEAQ (reference sequence). V was cut by 1 base and J by 3 bases, with 7 bases left in between. CDR3 sequence: CASSLGGHYNSPLHF. The CDR3 bases are TGTGCCAGCAGCTTAGGGGGGCACTATAATTCACCCCTCCACTTT.

This chain's CDR3 is CASSPRTGGYEQYF. DNA for the CDR3: TGCGCCAGCAGCCCTAGGACAGGGGGCTACGAGCAGTACTTC. The gene calls are TRBV4-3 and TRBJ2-7; 10 positions agree with TRBD1. The CDR3 covers 14 residues. Unmatched junction bases numbered 3, after V lost 4 bases and J lost 3 bases. CDR1 and CDR2 (germline): LGHNA, YSLEER.

This clone was detected a few times. The chain uses TRBV28 and TRBJ1-5, with D possibly matching TRBD1 (5 bases). The CDR3 is 12 amino acids. The V gene's germline CDR1 is MDHEN and CDR2 SYDVKM. The V end was cut by 5 bases, the J end by 6 bases, with 8 bases between. CDR3 sequence: CASSPTGQPQHF. The CDR3 nucleotides read TGTGCCAGCAGTCCCACAGGTCAGCCCCAGCATTTT. The complete variable domain, with remaining parts taken from reference TRBV28 and TRBJ1-5, reads DVKVTQSSRYLVKRTGEKVFLECVQDMDHENMFWYRQDPGLGLRLIYFSYDVKMKEKGDIPEGYSVSREKKERFSLILESASTNQTSMYLCASSPTGQPQHFGDGTRLSIL.

This clone was counted once. The chain combines TRBV7-2 with TRBJ2-7; weak D call: TRBD2 (5 bases). Trimming took off 0 bases at V and 13 bases at J, with 10 bases between the two ends. This CDR3 has 11 residues. Germline loops: CDR1 SGHTA, CDR2 FQGNSA. The CDR3 spells CASSLAAVLYF. CDR3 nucleotides: TGTGCCAGCAGCTTAGCAGCGGTACTCTACTTC.

The chain carries TRBV19 and TRBJ1-2; D remains unclear. Germline V lookup: CDR1 LNHDA, CDR2 SQIVND (reference sequence). The germline V and J ends were trimmed by 7 bases and 7 bases, with 16 bases remaining between them. This CDR3 has 13 residues. CDR3 DNA sequence: TGTGCCAGTAACCCGACGGCGGCGGGTGGCTACACCTTC. Encoded protein: CASNPTAAGGYTF.

The chain is built from TRBV2 and TRBJ2-4; D remains unclear. Germline values: CDR1 SNHLY, CDR2 FYNNEI. This CDR3 contains 14 residues. Trimming removed 6 bases at V and 0 bases at J, with 9 bases between. This chain's CDR3 is CASSIALAKNIQYF. For the CDR3, the DNA is TGTGCCAGCAGCATAGCCCTAGCCAAAAACATTCAGTACTTC.

This chain connects TRBV7-2 to TRBJ2-4; possibly TRBD2 for D (6 bases). The CDR3 extends over 17 amino acids. Germline CDR1 is SGHTA and CDR2 is FQGNSA. V lost 5 bases and J lost 7, with 24 bases in between. The CDR3 sequence is CASSGGRASERGNIQYF. In nucleotides, the CDR3 is TGTGCCAGCAGCGGGGGTAGGGCTAGCGAAAGGGGCAACATTCAGTACTTC.

The CDR3, as DNA: TGTGCCAGCAGTTTGGTCACTAGCGGAAAGAAGACCCAGTACTTC. Residues: CASSLVTSGKKTQYF. The chain employs TRBV28 and TRBJ2-5; TRBD2 matches 8 bases. The CDR3 length is 15 residues. Germline-derived CDR1 and CDR2 are MDHEN and SYDVKM. The V segment lost 3 bases and the J segment 6 bases; nucleotides outside the gene matches: 9.

The gene calls are TRBV27 and TRBJ2-2; TRBD1 matches at 9 bases. The CDR3 contains 17 residues. CDR1 MNHEY and CDR2 SMNVEV come from the germline V gene (reference sequence). The trim removed 2 bases at V and 4 bases at J, leaving 8 bases unmatched. CDR3 coding DNA: TGTGCCAGCAGTTTAGGGACAACAGGGGGCCTCACCGGGGAGCTGTTTTTT. It translates to CASSLGTTGGLTGELFF.

This chain connects TRBV19 to TRBJ2-1; 11 bases are shared with TRBD2. This CDR3 comprises 17 residues. The V gene's germline CDR1 is LNHDA and CDR2 SQIVND (reference sequence). V shed 5 bases, J shed 0 bases, and the junction held 6 bases outside the gene matches. This CDR3 reads CASSETSGTSSYNEQFF. In nucleotides, the CDR3 is TGTGCCAGTAGTGAGACTAGCGGGACCAGCTCCTACAATGAGCAGTTCTTC.

This chain joins TRBV5-1 and TRBJ2-7; tentatively, D is TRBD1 (7 bases). The V end lost 0 bases, the J end lost 2 bases, and 12 bases lay between the germline ends. Germline values: CDR1 SGHRS, CDR2 YFSETQ. The CDR3 has 15 residues. CDR3 residues: CASSLVQGGTYEQYF. CDR3 coding DNA: TGCGCCAGCAGCTTGGTTCAGGGGGGAACCTACGAGCAGTACTTC.

The V and J genes are TRBV12-3 or TRBV12-4 and TRBJ2-7, with D unresolved. This CDR3 is built from 12 residues. V lost 4 bases and J 4 bases, leaving 8 bases between the germline ends. CDR3 protein: CASSYYSYEQYF. In DNA form, the CDR3 reads TGTGCCAGCAGTTATTATTCGTACGAGCAGTACTTC.

J is TRBJ1-5 and V is TRBV6-5; TRBD1 is a possible D gene (5 bases). Trimming removed 6 bases from V and 0 bases from J, with 12 bases in between. Germline values: CDR1 MNHEY, CDR2 SVGAGI. CDR3 length: 15 amino acids. The CDR3 DNA reads TGTGCCAGCAGGCTGCAGGGCGGTAGCAATCAGCCCCAGCATTTT. Translation: CASRLQGGSNQPQHF.

This chain links TRBV2 with TRBJ1-4; D is possibly TRBD1 (6 bases). Germline V gene lookup returns CDR1 SNHLY and CDR2 FYNNEI. The CDR3 loop spans 15 amino acids. Trimming pared 2 bases from V and 5 bases from J, leaving 12 bases between. CDR3 residues: CASSESRGINEKLFF. The CDR3 nucleotides are TGTGCCAGCAGTGAATCAAGGGGGATAAATGAAAAACTGTTTTTT. Full variable domain (rest looked up from reference TRBV2 and TRBJ1-4): EPEVTQTPSHQVTQMGQEVILRCVPISNHLYFYWYRQILGQKVEFLVSFYNNEISEKSEIFDDQFSVERPDGSNFTLKIRSTKLEDSAMYFCASSESRGINEKLFFGSGTQLSVL.

This sequence joins TRBV10-3 and TRBJ2-1, with D tentatively TRBD1 (5 bases). CDR3 length: 15 amino acids. Germline V CDR1 and CDR2: ENHRY, SYGVKD. V was cut by 0 bases and J by 5 bases, with 11 bases left in between. The CDR3 sequence: CAISESGLGNNEQFF. In nucleotides, the CDR3 is TGTGCCATCAGTGAGTCGGGGCTAGGGAACAATGAGCAGTTCTTC.

This clone was recorded once. The chain joins TRBV19 to TRBJ1-2; TRBD1 matches at 9 bases. J gave up 4 bases and V 4 bases, and 10 bases lay outside the gene matches. CDR3 length: 16 residues. Per the germline V gene, CDR1 is LNHDA and CDR2 is SQIVND (reference sequence). CDR3 nucleotide sequence: TGTGCCAGTAGTACCTCCGGGACAGGGCTCGGCTATGGCTACACCTTC. Its translation is CASSTSGTGLGYGYTF.

The chain couples TRBV7-9 to TRBJ2-6; 8 bases are a match to TRBD1. CDR1 is SEHNR and CDR2 is FQNEAQ in the germline V gene (reference sequence). The CDR3 is 17 residues long. Unmatched junction bases numbered 8, after V lost 6 bases and J lost 1 base. DNA of the CDR3: TGTGCCAGCAGTCTGGACAGGGTAAGGTCTGGGGCCAACGTCCTGACTTTC. Protein sequence: CASSLDRVRSGANVLTF.

This clone was picked up a small number of times. This sequence joins TRBV2 and TRBJ2-2, with D possibly TRBD1 on 6 matching bases. Germline V lookup: CDR1 SNHLY, CDR2 FYNNEI. The CDR3 sequence is 17 residues long. V lost 5 bases and J 6 bases, leaving 22 bases between the germline ends. The CDR3 DNA reads as TGTGCCAGCAGTCAAGACAGGCCTCCCCTTAACGCCGGGGAGCTGTTTTTT. Protein: CASSQDRPPLNAGELFF.

The chain couples TRBV29-1 to TRBJ2-3; maybe TRBD2 (5 bases). CDR1 SQVTM and CDR2 ANQGSEA come from the germline V gene. The CDR3 extends over 15 amino acids. V was shortened by 4 bases and J by 0 bases, with 14 bases between the two germline ends. CDR3 coding DNA: TGCAGCGTTGTCGGTACGCGGACTAGCACAGATACGCAGTATTTT. It yields the protein CSVVGTRTSTDTQYF.